Shown below are 32 T cell receptor beta chains from a single sample sequenced in a study of shared clonotypes between healthy human individuals. Repertoires were generated with immunoSEQ multiplex PCR, while TCRdb's copy carries only in-frame clones and drops some. The sample records about 1.1 million clones, about 80% being singletons. Material: memory CD4+ T cells from PBMCs. Subset specified: CD45RA-negative fraction. The origin of the receptors is a man younger than 30 in good health. Some clones in this sample may be carry-over from other donors' samples.

The chain joins TRBV9 to TRBJ1-2; D possibly corresponds to TRBD1 (6 bases). Germline lookup yields CDR1 SGDLS and CDR2 YYNGEE. Trimming shortened V by 3 bases and J by 4 bases, and 16 bases separated the two germline ends. The CDR3 has 15 amino acids. CDR3 sequence reads: CASSARGDKGYGYTF. The CDR3 region has the DNA TGTGCCAGCAGCGCAAGAGGGGACAAAGGCTATGGCTACACCTTC.

The rearrangement joins TRBV11-2 to TRBJ2-7, with 9 nucleotides matching TRBD1. Germline V gives CDR1 SGHAT, CDR2 FQNNGV. The CDR3 spans 15 residues. The V gene end was trimmed by 1 base and the J gene end by 4 bases; junction bases not matched to a gene: 5. Here the CDR3 DNA reads TGTGCCAGCAGCTTAGGACAGGGGGTTTTTTACGAGCAGTACTTC. The encoded protein is CASSLGQGVFYEQYF.

V gene TRBV30 combines with J gene TRBJ2-2, with D possibly being TRBD2 (6 bases). In germline, CDR1 is GTSNPN, CDR2 SVGIG (reference sequence). The CDR3 contains 15 residues. Trimming pared 6 bases from V and 2 bases from J, leaving 16 bases between. The CDR3 sequence: CACRWGAGNTGELFF. The CDR3 DNA reads TGTGCCTGCCGGTGGGGAGCGGGTAACACCGGGGAGCTGTTTTTT.

CDR3 sequence: CASSAQGARQPQHF. CDR3 nucleotide sequence: TGTGCCAGCAGTGCACAGGGGGCCAGGCAGCCCCAGCATTTT. The chain uses TRBV2 and TRBJ1-5; 9 bases map to TRBD1. Trimming cost V 4 bases and J 7 bases; bases outside gene matches: 5. Germline V gives CDR1 SNHLY, CDR2 FYNNEI. The CDR3 contains 14 residues.

This clone was detected only a few times. Here the CDR3 reads CASSPVGSGRDNEQFF. The CDR3, as DNA: TGTGCCAGCTCACCAGTAGGGAGCGGGAGGGACAATGAGCAGTTCTTC. The chain links TRBV18 to TRBJ2-1; TRBD2 aligns across 10 bases. The CDR3 is made up of 16 amino acids. After removal of 2 bases from V and 5 bases from J, the junction contained 6 bases not matched to a gene. The germline CDR1 and CDR2 sequences are KGHSH and LQKENI. Looking up the rest from reference TRBV18 and TRBJ2-1 gives the full variable domain: NAGVMQNPRHLVRRRGQEARLRCSPMKGHSHVYWYRQLPEEGLKFMVYLQKENIIDESGMPKERFSAEFPKEGPSILRIQQVVRGDSAAYFCASSPVGSGRDNEQFFGPGTRLTVL.

The rearrangement joins TRBV11-3 to TRBJ1-1, with D tentatively TRBD1 (5 bases). The germline V gene has CDR1 SGHNT and CDR2 YENEEA. CDR3 length: 14 amino acids. V shed 5 bases and J shed 0 bases, with 10 bases lying between them. As DNA, the CDR3 is TGTGCCAGCAGCCCTGGGGGGGTGAACACTGAAGCTTTCTTT. This encodes CASSPGGVNTEAFF.

The chain carries TRBV7-2 and TRBJ1-1, with TRBD1 matching over 8 bases. The CDR3 contains 14 residues. The ends lost 2 bases at V and 3 bases at J; junction bases unmatched: 2. CDR1 SGHTA and CDR2 FQGNSA come from the germline V gene. CDR3 coding DNA: TGTGCCAGCAGCTTATACAGGGGGGACACTGAAGCTTTCTTT. It codes for CASSLYRGDTEAFF.

This chain joins TRBV9 and TRBJ2-5, with 10 bases matching TRBD2. The CDR3 runs 14 residues. The germline V gene encodes CDR1 SGDLS and CDR2 YYNGEE. With V trimmed by 3 bases and J by 5 bases, 4 bases remained unmatched. The CDR3 reads CASSGGTSDETQYF. The CDR3 bases are TGTGCCAGCAGCGGCGGGACTAGCGACGAGACCCAGTACTTC.

This clone was picked up a small number of times. The chain employs TRBV15 and TRBJ1-1, with unresolved D. This CDR3 comprises 12 residues. The V gene lost 0 bases and the J gene lost 8 bases, with 7 bases spanning the gap. Germline V CDR1 and CDR2: LNHNV, YYDKDF (reference sequence). Written as DNA, the CDR3 is TGTGCCACCAGCAGAGATCGTGGAGAAGCTTTCTTT. Amino acids: CATSRDRGEAFF.

The chain combines TRBV4-3 with TRBJ2-7; D may be TRBD2 (6 bases). CDR1 LGHNA and CDR2 YSLEER come from the germline V gene. V dropped 3 bases and J dropped 4 bases, with 16 bases sitting between them. CDR3 length: 15 amino acids. CDR3 protein: CASSQEGDTGYEQYF. CDR3 nucleotides: TGCGCCAGCAGCCAGGAGGGAGACACAGGATACGAGCAGTACTTC.

This rearrangement joins TRBV5-1 to TRBJ1-4, with D unresolved. This CDR3 contains 15 residues. Germline V gene lookup returns CDR1 SGHRS and CDR2 YFSETQ. V lost 0 bases to trimming and J lost 5 bases, with 11 bases between them. The CDR3 loop is CASSLAGSRNEKLFF. CDR3 nucleotide sequence: TGCGCCAGCAGCTTGGCGGGGAGTCGGAATGAAAAACTGTTTTTT.

This sequence joins TRBV7-8 and TRBJ2-3; perhaps TRBD1 as D (5 bases). Germline assignment: CDR1 SGHVS and CDR2 FQNEAQ. With 2 bases removed from V and 1 base from J, the gap between germline ends came to 7 bases. The CDR3 is 14 amino acids. CDR3 amino acids: CASSLQTGTDTQYF. The CDR3 bases are TGTGCCAGCAGCTTACAGACAGGCACAGATACGCAGTATTTT.

The chain uses TRBV18 and TRBJ1-5; a weak D match, TRBD1 (5 bases). The germline CDR1 and CDR2 sequences are KGHSH and LQKENI. The CDR3 contains 15 residues. V was clipped by 3 bases and J by 6 bases, with 15 bases between them. CDR3 sequence (DNA): TGTGCCAGCTCACCCAACCCGGGGGTGATTCAGCCCCAGCATTTT. Encoded protein: CASSPNPGVIQPQHF.

This clone has a handful of counts. The CDR3 nucleotides read TGTGCCAGCAGGGTAGATTTGAACACTGAAGCTTTCTTT. Amino acid sequence: CASRVDLNTEAFF. The chain couples TRBV2 to TRBJ1-1; D is ambiguous. Trimming stripped 6 bases from V and 0 bases from J, with 8 bases between. Germline values: CDR1 SNHLY, CDR2 FYNNEI. This CDR3 is built from 13 residues.

The CDR3 DNA is TGTGCTAGTGGTTCGGGGACCGCCATCAAGTATTTT. Translating it yields CASGSGTAIKYF. This chain joins TRBV12-5 and TRBJ2-3; D tentatively reads TRBD1 or TRBD2 (5 bases each). Trimming took off 4 bases at V and 13 bases at J, with 15 bases between the two ends. The germline gives CDR1 LGHNT, CDR2 FRNRAP. CDR3 length equals 12 residues.

The J gene is TRBJ1-2, the V gene TRBV28; D unresolved. V lost 4 bases to trimming and J lost 3 bases, with 12 bases between them. This CDR3 has 14 amino acids. CDR1 is MDHEN and CDR2 is SYDVKM in the germline V gene. The CDR3 loop is CASSSAGPYYGYTF. The CDR3 coding sequence is TGTGCCAGCAGTTCAGCCGGGCCATACTATGGCTACACCTTC.

A single count supports this clone. The chain combines TRBV21-1 with TRBJ2-7. TRBV21-1 is reported as a pseudogene. This CDR3 has 15 amino acids. CDR3 loop: CASSKVGQGEVEQYF. DNA of the CDR3: TGTGCCAGCAGCAAAGTTGGGCAGGGAGAGGTCGAGCAGTACTTC.

This sequence joins TRBV28 and TRBJ2-7; a possible D gene is TRBD2 (5 bases). Germline V gene lookup returns CDR1 MDHEN and CDR2 SYDVKM. V lost 7 bases to trimming and J lost 2 bases, with 15 bases between them. The CDR3 extends over 14 amino acids. In DNA, the CDR3 is TGTGCCAGCACCTCGGCGGGTCCTACCTACGAGCAGTACTTC. The encoded protein is CASTSAGPTYEQYF.

On this clone itself: This sample includes further DNA sequences coding for the same CDR3. CDR3 amino acids: CASSLGGGFSYEQYF. The CDR3 DNA sequence: TGTGCCAGCAGCTTAGGCGGCGGATTCTCCTACGAGCAGTACTTC. This rearrangement joins TRBV13 to TRBJ2-7; D unresolved. Between the trimmed V and J ends, which lost 0 bases and 0 bases, there was a span of 9 bases. The germline V gene encodes CDR1 PRHDT and CDR2 FYEKMQ (reference sequence). The CDR3 extends over 15 amino acids. Based on the CDR3 plus reference TRBV13 and TRBJ2-7, the full variable domain is AAGVIQSPRHLIKEKRETATLKCYPIPRHDTVYWYQQGPGQDPQFLISFYEKMQSDKGSIPDRFSAQQFSDYHSELNMSSLELGDSALYFCASSLGGGFSYEQYFGPGTRLTVT.

J is TRBJ2-5 and V is TRBV5-4; D is possibly TRBD1 or TRBD2 (5 bases each). V lost 1 base and J lost 1, with 8 bases in between. The CDR3 runs to 14 residues. Germline loops: CDR1 SGHNT, CDR2 YYREEE (reference sequence). Written as DNA, the CDR3 is TGTGCCAGCAGCTTGTGGGGGAGCCAAGAGACCCAGTACTTC. Its translation is CASSLWGSQETQYF.

Turning to this clone: The germline gene is not matched at one end of the junction; a read error may be the cause. The chain is built from TRBV28 and TRBJ1-1; TRBD1 agrees at 10 bases. CDR3 size: 12 residues. Germline V gene sequence: CDR1 MDHEN, CDR2 SYDVKM. The chain's CDR3 is CASSSTGGEELF. CDR3 nucleotides: TGTGCCAGCAGTTCGACAGGGGGCGAAGAGCTCTTT.

The V call is TRBV2, the J call TRBJ2-5; tentatively, D is TRBD1 or TRBD2 (5 bases each). This CDR3 is 14 amino acids long. Germline CDR1 is SNHLY and CDR2 is FYNNEI. V lost 10 bases and J 5 bases, leaving 20 bases between the germline ends. The CDR3 DNA sequence: TGTGCCATCCTACCGGGCTCCTGGGGGGAGACCCAGTACTTC. Translation gives CAILPGSWGETQYF. Drawing the rest from reference TRBV2 and TRBJ2-5, the complete variable domain is EPEVTQTPSHQVTQMGQEVILRCVPISNHLYFYWYRQILGQKVEFLVSFYNNEISEKSEIFDDQFSVERPDGSNFTLKIRSTKLEDSAMYFCAILPGSWGETQYFGPGTRLLVL.

The gene calls are TRBV28 and TRBJ1-3; D gene unclear. The V end was cut by 1 base, the J end by 4 bases, with 5 bases between. The germline V gene has CDR1 MDHEN and CDR2 SYDVKM. This CDR3 spans 13 amino acids. The CDR3, as DNA: TGTGCCAGCAGTTTATTCCGGGGAAACACCATATATTTT. It translates to CASSLFRGNTIYF. The whole variable domain, remainder taken from reference TRBV28 and TRBJ1-3, is DVKVTQSSRYLVKRTGEKVFLECVQDMDHENMFWYRQDPGLGLRLIYFSYDVKMKEKGDIPEGYSVSREKKERFSLILESASTNQTSMYLCASSLFRGNTIYFGEGSWLTVV.

The gene calls are TRBV29-1 and TRBJ1-1; 9 nucleotides match TRBD1. This CDR3 region has 13 residues. Germline CDR1 reads SQVTM; CDR2 reads ANQGSEA. V trimming: 6 bases; J trimming: 5 bases; junction bases outside the gene matches: 7. This CDR3 reads CSVEQGAGTEAFF. The CDR3 DNA reads TGCAGCGTCGAACAGGGGGCGGGGACTGAAGCTTTCTTT.

The gene calls are TRBV18 and TRBJ1-1; D uncertain. The CDR3 loop spans 13 amino acids. Trimming cost V 4 bases and J 3 bases, with 9 bases left between them. Germline V gene data show CDR1 as KGHSH and CDR2 as LQKENI. As DNA, the CDR3 is TGTGCCAGCTCACTCTCCTTGGACACTGAAGCTTTCTTT. Its protein is CASSLSLDTEAFF.

For this clone: A much larger clonotype is one base distant, so this may be a read error. The rearrangement uses TRBV7-6 and TRBJ1-4, with 7 positions matching TRBD1. The CDR3 runs to 14 residues. Germline CDR1 SGHVS, CDR2 FNYEAQ. The CDR3, as DNA: TGTGCCAGCAGCTTAAGGGGGCCTAATGAAAAACTGTATTTT. Translating it yields CASSLRGPNEKLYF.

The rearrangement joins TRBV6-5 to TRBJ1-4, with no clear D. Looked up from germline, CDR1 is MNHEY and CDR2 is SVGAGI. The CDR3 is 13 amino acids. The V end lost 7 bases, the J end lost 6 bases, and 12 bases lay between the germline ends. This chain's CDR3 is CASTSLLDEKLFF. The CDR3 region has the DNA TGTGCCAGCACCTCATTGCTGGATGAAAAACTGTTTTTT.

V is TRBV27 and J is TRBJ2-7; D remains ambiguous. V shed 5 bases and J shed 0 bases, with 11 bases lying between them. There are 14 residues in the CDR3. Per the germline V gene, CDR1 is MNHEY and CDR2 is SMNVEV (reference sequence). The CDR3 here is CASSAEESSYEQYF. The CDR3 coding sequence is TGTGCCAGCAGTGCTGAGGAGAGCTCCTACGAGCAGTACTTC.

A few counts support this clone. The identical CDR3 is also encoded by other nucleotide sequences in the sample. The chain couples TRBV5-1 to TRBJ2-5; TRBD1 agrees at 9 bases. The CDR3 runs 14 residues. Germline loops: CDR1 SGHRS, CDR2 YFSETQ. V was pared by 2 bases and J by 4 bases, with 3 bases of the junction left unmatched. For the CDR3, the DNA is TGCGCCAGCAGCTTATGGGGACAGGGAGAGACCCAGTACTTC. Translation: CASSLWGQGETQYF.

This clone was recorded at least ten times. The V gene is TRBV11-1, the J gene TRBJ2-7, with D tentatively TRBD1 or TRBD2 (5 bases each). CDR1 is SGHAT, CDR2 FQDESV, per germline (reference sequence). V lost 5 bases to trimming and J lost 2 bases, with 22 bases between them. There are 17 residues in the CDR3. In DNA, the CDR3 is TGTGCCAGCAGCCTCATTGTGAGGGGCAGGGAGCCCTACGAGCAGTACTTC. It yields the protein CASSLIVRGREPYEQYF.

This chain joins TRBV19 and TRBJ2-5; 9 positions match TRBD2. The J segment lost 3 bases and the V segment lost 10 bases, leaving 9 bases of the junction unmatched. Germline V gene lookup returns CDR1 LNHDA and CDR2 SQIVND (reference sequence). CDR3 length: 14 residues. CDR3 nucleotide sequence: TGTGCCACCACGGTAGCGGGAGTGGAAGAGACCCAGTACTTC. Residues: CATTVAGVEETQYF.

The chain joins TRBV5-6 to TRBJ1-4; no reliable D call. Germline V gene sequence: CDR1 SGHDT, CDR2 YYEEEE. CDR3 size: 17 residues. The V end was cut by 4 bases, the J end by 0 bases, with 16 bases between. CDR3 residues: CASSPSTHSATNEKLFF. CDR3 DNA: TGTGCCAGCAGCCCGTCCACCCACTCTGCAACTAATGAAAAACTGTTTTTT.